This is a list of T cell receptor beta chains from one sample in a study of blood T cell repertoires in COVID-19. Assay: immunoSEQ multiplex PCR; the TCRdb copy retains only in-frame clones and omits some. This sample has about 61,000 clones, with around 87% found just once. Sequencing was performed on peripheral blood. All receptors come from a human donor in a cohort sampled during active COVID-19. Each CDR3 is given with its conserved first and last residue. D genes are given only for firm matches. Clone size is not always given. Where it is, it says once, few, many or a class for expanded clones.

v_gene	j_gene	abundance	d_gene	CDR3nt	CDR3aa
TRBV19	TRBJ2-3	.	TRBD1	TGTGCCAGTAGTATCCCGGGACAGGCAGATACGCAGTATTTT	CASSIPGQADTQYF
TRBV6-5	TRBJ2-1	.	TRBD2	TGTGCCAGCGGGGTAGCGGGAGGCTACAATGAGCAGTTCTTC	CASGVAGGYNEQFF
TRBV20-1	TRBJ1-5	.	.	TGCAGTGCTAGTCCGCAGGGCACGGTTTTGAATCAGCCCCAGCATTTT	CSASPQGTVLNQPQHF
TRBV10-1	TRBJ1-1	.	.	TGCGCCAGCAGTGACCCCGGGGCTGAAGCTTTCTTT	CASSDPGAEAFF
TRBV7-4	TRBJ2-7	.	TRBD1	TGTGCCAGCAGCTTAACGACAGGGTTCGACGAGCAGTACTTC	CASSLTTGFDEQYF
TRBV24-1	TRBJ2-1	once	TRBD2	TGTGCCACCCCCCTCTCGTTCGGGGCTGCGGGAGAATACAATGAGCAGTTCTTC	CATPLSFGAAGEYNEQFF
TRBV30	TRBJ2-7	few	.	.	CAWSVLVSSGLGVEQYF
TRBV14	TRBJ2-1	.	.	TGTGCCAGCAGCCACCTCAGGGGTGGCAATGAGCAGTTCTTC	CASSHLRGGNEQFF
TRBV25-1	TRBJ1-4	.	TRBD1	TGTGCCAGCCACGCCGGGACAGGGTCCTTGCTGTTTTTT	CASHAGTGSLLFF
TRBV7-9	TRBJ1-5	.	.	TGTGCCAGCAGCTTAGCGGCGGGGGGGAGCAATCAGCCCCAGCATTTT	CASSLAAGGSNQPQHF
TRBV24-1	TRBJ2-5	.	.	TGTGCCACCAGTGATTCGACAGCGTACCAAGAGACCCAGTACTTC	CATSDSTAYQETQYF
TRBV28	TRBJ2-7	.	TRBD1	TGTGCCAGCAGTGGGGGACAGGCGAAGCAGTACTTC	CASSGGQAKQYF
TRBV4-2	TRBJ1-4	.	.	TGTGCCAGCAGCCAAGACTGGAGTCAGAATGAAAAACTGTTTTTT	CASSQDWSQNEKLFF
TRBV28	TRBJ1-5	once	.	TGTGCCAGCTCCAGAGACAGCAGCAATCAGCCCCAGCATTTT	CASSRDSSNQPQHF
TRBV7-2	TRBJ1-1	.	TRBD1	TGTGCCAGCAGCAAACAGGGGGGCACTGAAGCTTTCTTT	CASSKQGGTEAFF
TRBV19	TRBJ2-1	.	TRBD2	TGTGCCAGTAGTATGAGTTCACCGGGTACTTTAAAGCGGGAGGGTGCCTACAATGAGCAGTTCTTC	CASSMSSPGTLKREGAYNEQFF
TRBV6-5	TRBJ1-5	.	.	TGTGCCAGCAGTTCCTCTTTGGGGGGACAGCCCCAGCATTTT	CASSSSLGGQPQHF
TRBV7-8	TRBJ2-7	.	TRBD2	TGTGCCAGCAGCTTAGGTGTCCGGGGGCGGGAGGAGTACTTC	CASSLGVRGREEYF
TRBV6-5	TRBJ2-5	.	TRBD1	TGTGCCAGCAGTCCGAGGGGACAGCAAGAGACCCAGTACTTC	CASSPRGQQETQYF
TRBV19	TRBJ2-7	.	TRBD1	TGTGCCAGTAGTTCGATCGGGACAGGGGAGGACGAGCAGTACTTC	CASSSIGTGEDEQYF
TRBV3-1/TRBV3-2	TRBJ2-7	.	.	TGTGCCAGCAGCGGTATTAGACTCGCCGAGCAGTACTTC	CASSGIRLAEQYF
TRBV4-1	TRBJ2-6	.	.	TGCGCCAGCAGCCTTCAGGGGTCTGGGGCCAACGTCCTGACTTTC	CASSLQGSGANVLTF
TRBV2	TRBJ1-3	.	TRBD1	TGTGCCAGCAGTTTGGGGAGAGGGAGGACAGGGGGTTCCCTCTCTGGAAACACCATATATTTT	CASSLGRGRTGGSLSGNTIYF
TRBV19	TRBJ2-3	.	TRBD2	TGTGCCAGTAGCCCACGGACTAGCGGCGGAGATACGCAGTATTTT	CASSPRTSGGDTQYF
TRBV9	TRBJ1-4	.	TRBD1	TGTGCCAGCAGCGGAGGGTTCAGGGGGGTAAATGAAAAACTGTTTTTT	CASSGGFRGVNEKLFF
TRBV27	TRBJ1-5	.	.	TGTGCCAGCAGTTTCGGGGGAAATCAGCCCCAGCATTTT	CASSFGGNQPQHF
TRBV6-1	TRBJ1-1	few	.	TGTGCCAGCAGTGAAGCGCTTGCCGTACGTGAGCCTGAAGCTTTCTTT	CASSEALAVREPEAFF
TRBV5-5	TRBJ2-3	once	TRBD2	TGTGCCAGCAGCTCATTAGCGGGAGGGCCGTTGCGCACGCAGTATTTT	CASSSLAGGPLRTQYF
TRBV24-1	TRBJ2-1	.	TRBD1	TGTGCCACCAGTGAAAGGACAGGGACCTACAATGAGCAGTTCTTC	CATSERTGTYNEQFF
TRBV28	TRBJ2-7	.	TRBD2	TGTGCCAGCAGTCCTAGCGGGAGGGCCGCGGGGGAGCAGTACTTC	CASSPSGRAAGEQYF
TRBV28	TRBJ1-2	few	.	TGTGCCAGCAGTCCTACAGGAAGCTATGGCTACACCTTC	CASSPTGSYGYTF
TRBV7-9	TRBJ2-2	.	TRBD2	TGTGCCAGCGGACCGGGAGGGGGCACCGGGGAGCTGTTTTTT	CASGPGGGTGELFF